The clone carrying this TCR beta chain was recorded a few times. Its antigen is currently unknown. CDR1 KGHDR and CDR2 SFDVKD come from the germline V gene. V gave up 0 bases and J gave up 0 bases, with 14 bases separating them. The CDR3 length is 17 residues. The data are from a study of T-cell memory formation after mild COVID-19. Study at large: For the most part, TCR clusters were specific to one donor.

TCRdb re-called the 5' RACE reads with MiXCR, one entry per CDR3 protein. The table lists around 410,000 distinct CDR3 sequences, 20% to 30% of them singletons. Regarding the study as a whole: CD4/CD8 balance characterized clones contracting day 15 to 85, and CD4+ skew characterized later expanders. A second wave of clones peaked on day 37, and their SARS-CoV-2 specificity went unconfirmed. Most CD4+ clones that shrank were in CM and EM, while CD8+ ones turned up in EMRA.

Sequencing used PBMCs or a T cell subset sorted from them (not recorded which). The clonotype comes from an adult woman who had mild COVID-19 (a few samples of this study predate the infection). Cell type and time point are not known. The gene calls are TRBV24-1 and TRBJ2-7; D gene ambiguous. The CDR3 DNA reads TGTGCCACCAGTGATTTGAGTCCGGGCGGTAGCTCCTACGAGCAGTACTTC. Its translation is CATSDLSPGGSSYEQYF.